These 7 T cell receptor beta chains came from one sample sequenced in a study of CD8 T cells in ankylosing spondylitis. TCRdb processed the 5' RACE reads anew with MiXCR; each CDR3 protein has one entry. The repertoire includes roughly 230,000 distinct CDR3 sequences, over 9.5% of them detected once, and 2% to 3% sits in the top ten. The source material was blood, either unsorted or a sorted T cell fraction (not recorded which). The receptors stem from a male donor with ankylosing spondylitis or in good health (not recorded which).

The genes are TRBV7-2 and TRBJ1-1; D is unclear. Germline V lookup: CDR1 SGHTA, CDR2 FQGNSA. Trimming shortened V by 5 bases and J by 1 base, and 5 bases separated the two germline ends. The CDR3 is made up of 12 amino acids. CDR3 sequence reads: CASSHKNTEAFF. In DNA form, the CDR3 reads TGTGCCAGCAGCCACAAGAACACTGAAGCTTTCTTT. The full variable domain, its missing parts supplied by reference TRBV7-2 and TRBJ1-1, is GAGVSQSPSNKVTEKGKDVELRCDPISGHTALYWYRQSLGQGLEFLIYFQGNSAPDKSGLPSDRFSAERTGGSVSTLTIQRTQQEDSAVYLCASSHKNTEAFFGQGTRLTVV.

This clonotype was seen many times. V gene TRBV9 combines with J gene TRBJ2-1, with TRBD2 identical over 8 bases. Trimming at V came to 4 bases and at J to 6 bases, leaving 3 bases not matched to a gene. Germline-derived CDR1 and CDR2 are SGDLS and YYNGEE. This CDR3 contains 13 residues. This CDR3 is CASSRGTSNEQFF. In nucleotides, the CDR3 is TGTGCCAGCAGCAGAGGGACTAGCAATGAGCAGTTCTTC.

This clonotype has just a few counts. Written as DNA, the CDR3 is TGTGCCAGCAGCGCCTACTCAAGTGGATATGGCTACACCTTC. Translated: CASSAYSSGYGYTF. V is TRBV7-2 and J is TRBJ1-2; no reliable D call. V lost 5 bases to trimming and J lost 5 bases, with 15 bases between them. Germline V gene sequence: CDR1 SGHTA, CDR2 FQGNSA. The CDR3 runs 14 residues.

The table lists this clonotype with a few counts. The rearrangement links TRBV21-1 to TRBJ1-3; the D call TRBD1 from the table was never checked on the DNA. TRBV21-1 corresponds to a pseudogene. The CDR3 has 17 residues. CDR3 amino acids: CASSSQGRGLGGNTIYF. The CDR3 DNA is TGTGCCAGCAGCTCCCAAGGTCGGGGGTTGGGAGGAAACACCATATATTTT.

The chain carries TRBV7-9 and TRBJ2-1, with TRBD2 as a possible D gene (5 bases). Per the germline V gene, CDR1 is SEHNR and CDR2 is FQNEAQ (reference sequence). V lost 6 bases and J 3 bases, leaving 15 bases between the germline ends. The CDR3 contains 15 residues. The CDR3 region has the DNA TGTGCCAGCAGACCAGGAACCGACTACTACAATGAGCAGTTCTTC. Amino acid sequence: CASRPGTDYYNEQFF.

This clonotype was seen many times. The chain links TRBV30 to TRBJ1-1, with 7 nucleotides matching TRBD1. Germline V gene data show CDR1 as GTSNPN and CDR2 as SVGIG (reference sequence). The CDR3 runs 13 residues. The junction had 5 bases not matched to a gene; V was cut back by 3 bases and J by 4 bases. Written as DNA, the CDR3 is TGTGCCTGGAGCCGACAGGGTGGCACTGAAGCTTTCTTT. Its translation is CAWSRQGGTEAFF.

This clonotype was seen repeatedly, ten times or more. The chain couples TRBV11-3 to TRBJ2-1; TRBD1 matches at 9 bases. Germline values: CDR1 SGHNT, CDR2 YENEEA. This CDR3 contains 14 residues. Germline trimming cut 8 bases from V and 9 bases from J; bases unmatched to any gene: 11. For the CDR3, the DNA is TGTGCCAGCCTCCGGGACAGGGAGTGGGGTGAGCAGTTCTTC. It translates to CASLRDREWGEQFF.